This T cell receptor (beta chain) was obtained from a study of blood T cells in healthy people across ages. Whole-study findings and limits: While age rose, TCR beta diversity per million T cells dropped in a roughly linear way. Diversity figures derived from one million T cells were judged to underestimate the true value. A strong correlation was seen between TCR beta diversity and naive T cell percentage.

The study isolated at least 7 million PBMCs from each sample. A second about 6 to 11 cycle PCR used barcoded and J-beta primers. Each CDR3 protein is one row after TCRdb ran MiXCR on the 5' RACE reads. The repertoire holds about 970,000 distinct CDR3 sequences, 51% seen once, with 20% to 25% in the top ten. In regard to this clonotype: Antigen unknown.

The CDR3 is 12 amino acids. Per the germline V gene, CDR1 is SGHRS and CDR2 is YFSETQ. Trimming took 3 bases from V and 12 from J, leaving 15 bases between them. The receptor was isolated from a woman in her sixties in good health. What was sequenced was blood. V usage is TRBV5-1 and J usage is TRBJ2-5; TRBD1 might be the D (7 bases). The DNA for the CDR3 is TGCGCCAGCAGCTACCAGGGGGGCGCGGAGTACTTC. Its translation is CASSYQGGAEYF.